Presented here are 27 T cell receptor beta chains from one specimen sequenced in a study of cytomegalovirus exposure and HLA in healthy donors. PCR used 60 Vbeta primers and 13 Jbeta primers. Clones were read by immunoSEQ multiplex PCR, and TCRdb kept only the in-frame ones, dropping some. This sample has about 43,000 clones, with 60% to 70% found just once. Sequencing used PBMCs. All receptors derive from a man aged 55 to 70 in good health and CMV-seropositive.

The chain recombines TRBV29-1 with TRBJ2-1; 9 bases match TRBD1. The CDR3 spans 20 residues. The germline V gene has CDR1 SQVTM and CDR2 ANQGSEA. Trimming at V came to 6 bases and at J to 0 bases, leaving 21 bases not matched to a gene. The CDR3 DNA is TGCAGCGTCAAAAAGGAGAGTTGGACAGGGGCCCTAAGCTCCTACAATGAGCAGTTCTTC. Translated: CSVKKESWTGALSSYNEQFF.

The V call is TRBV27, the J call TRBJ2-7; TRBD2 aligns across 8 bases. The V segment lost 1 base and the J segment 3 bases; nucleotides outside the gene matches: 8. The CDR3 spans 16 residues. Germline values: CDR1 MNHEY, CDR2 SMNVEV (reference sequence). The CDR3, as DNA: TGTGCCAGCAGTTTATGGGCGTCGGGAGGGAGCTACGAGCAGTACTTC. Translated: CASSLWASGGSYEQYF.

The V call is TRBV7-9, the J call TRBJ2-7; weak D call: TRBD2 (6 bases). The CDR3 extends over 13 amino acids. V gave up 4 bases and J gave up 6 bases, with 13 bases separating them. The V gene's germline CDR1 is SEHNR and CDR2 FQNEAQ (reference sequence). The CDR3 DNA follows: TGTGCCAGCAGCTCCTCCGGGACTGGCGAGCAGTACTTC. Encoded protein: CASSSSGTGEQYF.

The rearrangement joins TRBV19 to TRBJ1-2; TRBD1 might be the D (6 bases). The V end was cut by 5 bases, the J end by 4 bases, with 14 bases between. The germline V gene encodes CDR1 LNHDA and CDR2 SQIVND (reference sequence). This CDR3 has 14 amino acids. CDR3 sequence: CASSQGPRPYGYTF. CDR3 sequence (DNA): TGTGCCAGTAGTCAGGGGCCGCGTCCCTATGGCTACACCTTC. Full variable domain (outside the CDR3, taken from reference TRBV19 and TRBJ1-2): DGGITQSPKYLFRKEGQNVTLSCEQNLNHDAMYWYRQDPGQGLRLIYYSQIVNDFQKGDIAEGYSVSREKKESFPLTVTSAQKNPTAFYLCASSQGPRPYGYTFGSGTRLTVV.

The V and J genes are TRBV2 and TRBJ2-1; 8 bases fit TRBD1. After removal of 6 bases from V and 0 bases from J, the junction contained 19 bases not matched to a gene. This CDR3 region has 20 residues. Germline V CDR1 and CDR2: SNHLY, FYNNEI. CDR3 in amino acids: CASSNLVPGQAPSSYNEQFF. CDR3 sequence (DNA): TGTGCCAGCAGCAACTTAGTCCCGGGACAGGCTCCTAGCTCCTACAATGAGCAGTTCTTC. Full variable domain (outside the CDR3, taken from reference TRBV2 and TRBJ2-1): EPEVTQTPSHQVTQMGQEVILRCVPISNHLYFYWYRQILGQKVEFLVSFYNNEISEKSEIFDDQFSVERPDGSNFTLKIRSTKLEDSAMYFCASSNLVPGQAPSSYNEQFFGPGTRLTVL.

As to this clone: The junction does not match germline at one end; this may be a read error. The chain recombines TRBV7-7 with TRBJ2-7; a weak D match, TRBD1 (5 bases). Germline assignment: CDR1 SSHAT and CDR2 FNYEAQ (reference sequence). The CDR3 totals 14 residues. Here the CDR3 reads CASSPLGLSYEQYF. DNA for the CDR3: TGTGCTAGCAGCCCACTGGGGCTTTCCTACGAGCAGTACTTC.

Turning to this clone: One junction end disagrees with the germline gene, perhaps due to a read error. The chain employs TRBV19 and TRBJ1-1; 10 bases agree with TRBD1. Germline CDR1 LNHDA, CDR2 SQIVND (reference sequence). There are 15 residues in the CDR3. This CDR3 reads CASSGPGQGNTEDFF. CDR3 bases: TGTGCCAGTAGCGGACCGGGACAGGGGAACACTGAAGATTTCTTT. The complete variable domain, with remaining parts taken from reference TRBV19 and TRBJ1-1, reads DGGITQSPKYLFRKEGQNVTLSCEQNLNHDAMYWYRQDPGQGLRLIYYSQIVNDFQKGDIAEGYSVSREKKESFPLTVTSAQKNPTAFYLCASSGPGQGNTEDFFGQGTRLTVV.

Only one count was recorded for this clone. The rearrangement uses TRBV5-6 and TRBJ2-7, with D hard to call. CDR3 length: 14 amino acids. Germline V CDR1 and CDR2: SGHDT, YYEEEE. V was shortened by 0 bases and J by 3 bases, with 10 bases between the two germline ends. The CDR3 DNA is TGTGCCAGCAGCTTGGGGCCGAAGAACTACGAGCAGTACTTC. This translates into CASSLGPKNYEQYF. Combining the CDR3 with reference TRBV5-6 and TRBJ2-7 gives the whole variable domain DAGVTQSPTHLIKTRGQQVTLRCSPKSGHDTVSWYQQALGQGPQFIFQYYEEEERQRGNFPDRFSGHQFPNYSSELNVNALLLGDSALYLCASSLGPKNYEQYFGPGTRLTVT.

This chain connects TRBV7-2 to TRBJ2-1, with TRBD2 identical over 12 bases. Trimming cost V 5 bases and J 2 bases; bases outside gene matches: 4. There are 16 residues in the CDR3. Germline V CDR1 and CDR2: SGHTA, FQGNSA. CDR3 protein: CASSLRLAGAYNEQFF. The CDR3 nucleotides read TGTGCCAGCAGCCTGAGACTAGCGGGAGCCTACAATGAGCAGTTCTTC.

This clone was recorded a few times. The chain couples TRBV4-1 to TRBJ2-1; 12 nucleotides agree with TRBD2. The CDR3 extends over 19 amino acids. CDR1 MGHRA and CDR2 YSYEKL come from the germline V gene. The V segment lost 0 bases and the J segment 4 bases; nucleotides outside the gene matches: 10. In DNA, the CDR3 is TGCGCCAGCAGCCAAGAGCATCTAGCGGGAGGGCCCATATACAATGAGCAGTTCTTC. Translating gives CASSQEHLAGGPIYNEQFF.

V is TRBV27 and J is TRBJ2-3; 8 nucleotides agree with TRBD1. The CDR3 covers 16 residues. Germline trimming cut 5 bases from V and 2 bases from J; bases unmatched to any gene: 9. CDR1 MNHEY and CDR2 SMNVEV come from the germline V gene (reference sequence). The CDR3 nucleotides read TGTGCCAGCAGTCCCCGGACAGGGAGCCCCACAGATACGCAGTATTTT. The encoded protein is CASSPRTGSPTDTQYF.

The V gene is TRBV4-3, the J gene TRBJ2-5, with TRBD2 matching 7 bases. Germline CDR1 is LGHNA and CDR2 is YSLEER. Losses at the gene ends were 3 bases for V and 6 bases for J; bases not matched to a gene: 10. The CDR3 has 15 residues. The CDR3 protein is CASSQGGSGGQTQYF. The DNA for the CDR3 is TGCGCCAGCAGCCAGGGGGGGTCGGGCGGACAGACCCAGTACTTC.

This chain joins TRBV4-3 and TRBJ1-6; a possible D gene is TRBD1 (6 bases). The CDR3 covers 19 residues. Trimming removed 0 bases at V and 3 bases at J, with 18 bases between. Per the germline V gene, CDR1 is LGHNA and CDR2 is YSLEER. The CDR3 sequence is CASSQDVIIRDIYNSPLHF. The CDR3 DNA is TGCGCCAGCAGCCAAGACGTGATAATTCGGGACATCTATAATTCACCCCTCCACTTT.

This sequence joins TRBV15 and TRBJ2-1, with 9 nucleotides matching TRBD2. Germline CDR1 is LNHNV and CDR2 is YYDKDF (reference sequence). The CDR3 runs 21 residues. V shed 1 base, J shed 7 bases, and the junction held 23 bases outside the gene matches. The CDR3 DNA follows: TGTGCCACCAGCAGAGCTCAATGGGGGGCGGGAGGGCCCTCGTTTAGGAATGAGCAGTTCTTC. Its protein product is CATSRAQWGAGGPSFRNEQFF.

This chain links TRBV5-1 with TRBJ2-7, with TRBD1 matching 9 bases. The V gene end was trimmed by 4 bases and the J gene end by 2 bases; junction bases not matched to a gene: 7. This CDR3 is built from 15 residues. CDR1 is SGHRS, CDR2 YFSETQ, per germline. The CDR3 bases are TGCGCCAGCAGCCCCCTGACAGGGGGGGCCTACGAGCAGTACTTC. Its translation: CASSPLTGGAYEQYF.

This chain connects TRBV5-5 to TRBJ2-2; 8 nucleotides agree with TRBD2. This CDR3 comprises 15 residues. Unmatched junction bases numbered 11, after V lost 7 bases and J lost 6 bases. CDR1 and CDR2 from the germline V gene are SGHKS and YYEKEE (reference sequence). The CDR3 nucleotides are TGTGCCAGCCTCCTAGCAGCGGGAGATGCCGGGGAGCTGTTTTTT. Its protein product is CASLLAAGDAGELFF.

The gene calls are TRBV7-9 and TRBJ2-3; 8 bases are a match to TRBD1. CDR1 SEHNR and CDR2 FQNEAQ come from the germline V gene (reference sequence). This CDR3 spans 18 amino acids. Trimming cost V 4 bases and J 0 bases; bases outside gene matches: 12. CDR3 sequence reads: CASSSSTGGLTSTDTQYF. The CDR3 DNA sequence: TGTGCCAGCAGCTCCTCAACAGGGGGGCTTACTAGCACAGATACGCAGTATTTT. The full variable domain, in which reference TRBV7-9 and TRBJ2-3 provide the parts outside the CDR3, is DTGVSQNPRHKITKRGQNVTFRCDPISEHNRLYWYRQTLGQGPEFLTYFQNEAQLEKSRLLSDRFSAERPKGSFSTLEIQRTEQGDSAMYLCASSSSTGGLTSTDTQYFGPGTRLTVL.

This clone turned up a few times. The chain combines TRBV5-1 with TRBJ1-3; tentative D call: TRBD1 (6 bases). Trimming removed 4 bases at V and 0 bases at J, with 11 bases between. Germline lookup yields CDR1 SGHRS and CDR2 YFSETQ. This CDR3 comprises 15 residues. The CDR3 sequence is CASSPGQISGNTIYF. Here the CDR3 DNA reads TGCGCCAGCAGCCCTGGACAGATCTCTGGAAACACCATATATTTT.

The CDR3 DNA reads as TGTGCCTGGAGCGTTCAGCGTTGGTCCCTCCACTTT. It yields the protein CAWSVQRWSLHF. The V and J genes are TRBV30 and TRBJ1-6, with unresolved D. Germline V CDR1 and CDR2: GTSNPN, SVGIG (reference sequence). The V and J ends lost 3 bases and 14 bases respectively, with 14 bases between them. The CDR3 spans 12 residues.

The genes are TRBV7-2 and TRBJ2-1; D perhaps matches TRBD2 (5 bases). CDR1 and CDR2 (germline): SGHTA, FQGNSA. V dropped 5 bases and J dropped 9 bases, with 14 bases sitting between them. The CDR3 spans 13 residues. CDR3 DNA: TGTGCCAGCAGCCTACTTAGTACTAGTGAGCAGTTCTTC. Translating it yields CASSLLSTSEQFF.

This chain uses TRBV28 with TRBJ2-5; 10 nucleotides match TRBD2. The junction had 3 bases not matched to a gene; V was cut back by 3 bases and J by 2 bases. The CDR3 is 15 residues long. From germline, CDR1 is MDHEN and CDR2 SYDVKM. The CDR3, as DNA: TGTGCCAGCAGTTTGGCTAGCGGGGGACAAGAGACCCAGTACTTC. Translated, it gives CASSLASGGQETQYF.

The chain carries TRBV25-1 and TRBJ2-7; 7 nucleotides match TRBD1. Germline CDR1 reads MGHDK; CDR2 reads SYGVNS. This CDR3 has 12 amino acids. J lost 2 bases, V lost 6 bases, and 1 base had no gene match. The DNA for the CDR3 is TGTGCCAGCAGACAGGGGCCCTACGAGCAGTACTTC. Amino acids: CASRQGPYEQYF.

The rearrangement links TRBV4-3 to TRBJ2-2, with 13 nucleotides matching TRBD2. CDR3 length: 14 residues. Per the germline V gene, CDR1 is LGHNA and CDR2 is YSLEER. V trimming: 6 bases; J trimming: 7 bases; junction bases outside the gene matches: 2. The CDR3 reads CASRGLAGFGELFF. DNA of the CDR3: TGCGCCAGCAGGGGACTAGCGGGATTCGGGGAGCTGTTTTTT.

The chain is built from TRBV28 and TRBJ1-5; TRBD1 might be the D (6 bases). V lost 6 bases and J 0 bases, leaving 18 bases between the germline ends. CDR1 MDHEN and CDR2 SYDVKM come from the germline V gene. There are 17 residues in the CDR3. The CDR3 here is CASREGGATDSNQPQHF. The CDR3 nucleotides read TGTGCCAGCAGGGAAGGGGGGGCAACGGATAGCAATCAGCCCCAGCATTTT.

This clone has more than one count but fewer than ten. The chain joins TRBV29-1 to TRBJ2-5, with 10 bases lining up with TRBD2. The CDR3 consists of 13 residues. The J segment lost 7 bases and the V segment lost 4 bases, leaving 6 bases of the junction unmatched. Germline V gene sequence: CDR1 SQVTM, CDR2 ANQGSEA. Here the CDR3 reads CSVGAGGPGTQYF. The DNA for the CDR3 is TGCAGCGTTGGAGCGGGAGGGCCGGGGACCCAGTACTTC.

The genes are TRBV29-1 and TRBJ2-2; 9 bases fit TRBD2. This CDR3 contains 16 residues. Germline values: CDR1 SQVTM, CDR2 ANQGSEA. The trim removed 5 bases at V and 4 bases at J, leaving 11 bases unmatched. The CDR3 loop reads CSVKKGLASLTGELFF. Here the CDR3 DNA reads TGCAGCGTTAAAAAGGGACTAGCATCTCTCACCGGGGAGCTGTTTTTT.

The chain employs TRBV5-1 and TRBJ2-7, with TRBD1 matching over 7 bases. The CDR3 extends over 14 amino acids. The germline gives CDR1 SGHRS, CDR2 YFSETQ. V dropped 4 bases and J dropped 3; count of bases not matched to a gene: 7. The CDR3 here is CASSPRTGNYEQYF. Written as DNA, the CDR3 is TGCGCCAGCAGCCCCAGGACAGGAAACTACGAGCAGTACTTC.